This entry is about one TCR beta chain. Assay: immunoSEQ multiplex PCR; the TCRdb copy retains only in-frame clones and omits some. The table has 85,000 to 100,000 clones, 90% to 96% seen once. This record comes from a study of technical replicates of blood from a handful of donors. The clonotype was recovered from a human donor in good health. Sequencing was carried out using T cells isolated from PBMCs.

CDR3 in amino acids: CASRPLAGTLALFF. The CDR3, as DNA: TGTGCCAGCAGGCCACTCGCGGGGACGTTGGCGCTGTTTTTT. The J gene is TRBJ2-2, the V gene TRBV6-5, with D maybe TRBD2 (6 bases). The V end was cut by 6 bases, the J end by 13 bases, with 21 bases between. The CDR3 is made up of 14 amino acids. The V gene's germline CDR1 is MNHEY and CDR2 SVGAGI.